The present T cell receptor beta chain was sequenced within a study of identifying expanded T cells in peripheral blood. Broader study findings: Clone count variance between approximately 2-week samples rose with total template count.

This clone has only one observation. Its matching antigen is unknown. Here immunoSEQ multiplex PCR was the method, and the copy in TCRdb shows in-frame clones only, minus some. The table shows approximately 110,000 clones, with less than 90% occurring only once. The CDR3 sequence is 15 residues long. CDR1 SQVTM and CDR2 ANQGSEA come from the germline V gene. With V trimmed by 2 bases and J by 5 bases, 11 bases remained unmatched. The sequence was obtained from a person between 18 and 70 years old in good health. The sequenced material came from blood. This chain links TRBV29-1 with TRBJ2-5, with 7 positions matching TRBD2. CDR3 loop: CSVEPGLVGRETQYF. The CDR3 coding sequence is TGCAGCGTTGAACCCGGGCTTGTCGGGAGGGAGACCCAGTACTTC.